The clone carrying this TCR beta chain was seen at least ten times. Its matching antigen is unknown. This sample is drawn from a study of identical twins. Study-level findings and limits: Monozygotic twins shared more out-of-frame TCR alpha than recombination models predicted.

There are 13 residues in the CDR3. Germline V gives CDR1 SNHLY, CDR2 FYNNEI. The V end was cut by 7 bases, the J end by 1 base, with 8 bases between. Unique molecular identifiers were in the cDNA, with template-switch universal primer binding. TCRdb reprocessed the 5' RACE reads via MiXCR and lists one record per CDR3 protein. The sample includes roughly 630,000 distinct CDR3 sequences, 7% to 7.5% of them seen just once. These same records also appear under a second study, on yellow fever vaccine responses in identical twins.

The chain combines TRBV2 with TRBJ1-5; D not resolved. This TCR came from a woman aged 18-29 years in good health. Sequencing was performed on PBMCs. The CDR3 region is CASTLVSNQPQHF. CDR3 bases: TGTGCCAGCACCTTAGTAAGCAATCAGCCCCAGCATTTT.